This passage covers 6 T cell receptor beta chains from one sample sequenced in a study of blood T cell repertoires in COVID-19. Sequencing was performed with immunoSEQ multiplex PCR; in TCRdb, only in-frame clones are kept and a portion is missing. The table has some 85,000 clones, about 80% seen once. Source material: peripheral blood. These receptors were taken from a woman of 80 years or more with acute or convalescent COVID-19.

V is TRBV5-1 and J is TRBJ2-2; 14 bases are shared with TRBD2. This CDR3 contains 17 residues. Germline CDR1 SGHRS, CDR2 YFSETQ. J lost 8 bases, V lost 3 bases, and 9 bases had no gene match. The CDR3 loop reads CASSWGLAGEIPGELFF. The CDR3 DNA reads TGCGCCAGCAGCTGGGGACTAGCGGGGGAGATTCCGGGGGAGCTGTTTTTT. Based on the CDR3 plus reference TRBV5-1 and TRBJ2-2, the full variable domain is KAGVTQTPRYLIKTRGQQVTLSCSPISGHRSVSWYQQTPGQGLQFLFEYFSETQRNKGNFPGRFSGRQFSNSRSEMNVSTLELGDSALYLCASSWGLAGEIPGELFFGEGSRLTVL.

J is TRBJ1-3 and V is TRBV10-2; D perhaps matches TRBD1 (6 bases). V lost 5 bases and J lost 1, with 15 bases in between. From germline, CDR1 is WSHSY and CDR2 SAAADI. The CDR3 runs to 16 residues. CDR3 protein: CASSTTQGLSGNTIYF. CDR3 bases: TGCGCCAGCAGTACGACACAGGGATTATCTGGAAACACCATATATTTT.

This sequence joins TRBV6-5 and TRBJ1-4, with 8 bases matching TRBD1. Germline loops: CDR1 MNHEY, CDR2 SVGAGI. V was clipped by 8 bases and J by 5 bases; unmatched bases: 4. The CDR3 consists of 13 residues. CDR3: CASRRQGNEKLFF. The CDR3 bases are TGTGCCAGCCGCAGACAGGGGAATGAAAAACTGTTTTTT.

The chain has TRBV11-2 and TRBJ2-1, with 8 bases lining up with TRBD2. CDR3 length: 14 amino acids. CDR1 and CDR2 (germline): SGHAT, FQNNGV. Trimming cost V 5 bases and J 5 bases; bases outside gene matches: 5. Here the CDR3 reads CASSGLAGNNEQFF. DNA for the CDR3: TGTGCCAGCAGCGGGTTAGCGGGAAACAATGAGCAGTTCTTC.

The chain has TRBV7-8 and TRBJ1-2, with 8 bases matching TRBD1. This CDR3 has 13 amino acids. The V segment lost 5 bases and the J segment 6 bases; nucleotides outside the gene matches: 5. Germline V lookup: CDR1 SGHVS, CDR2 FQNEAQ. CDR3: CASSHGQGNGYTF. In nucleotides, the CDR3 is TGTGCCAGCAGCCATGGACAGGGTAATGGCTACACCTTC. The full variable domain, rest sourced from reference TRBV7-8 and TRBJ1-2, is GAGVSQSPRYKVAKRGQDVALRCDPISGHVSLFWYQQALGQGPEFLTYFQNEAQLDKSGLPSDRFFAERPEGSVSTLKIQRTQQEDSAVYLCASSHGQGNGYTFGSGTRLTVV.

CDR3: CASSPGQGKNQPQHF. Here the CDR3 DNA reads TGTGCCAGCTCACCAGGACAGGGCAAGAATCAGCCCCAGCATTTT. The rearrangement links TRBV18 to TRBJ1-5; 8 nucleotides align to TRBD1. There are 15 residues in the CDR3. Germline V gene lookup returns CDR1 KGHSH and CDR2 LQKENI. The V segment lost 2 bases and the J segment 4 bases; nucleotides outside the gene matches: 4.